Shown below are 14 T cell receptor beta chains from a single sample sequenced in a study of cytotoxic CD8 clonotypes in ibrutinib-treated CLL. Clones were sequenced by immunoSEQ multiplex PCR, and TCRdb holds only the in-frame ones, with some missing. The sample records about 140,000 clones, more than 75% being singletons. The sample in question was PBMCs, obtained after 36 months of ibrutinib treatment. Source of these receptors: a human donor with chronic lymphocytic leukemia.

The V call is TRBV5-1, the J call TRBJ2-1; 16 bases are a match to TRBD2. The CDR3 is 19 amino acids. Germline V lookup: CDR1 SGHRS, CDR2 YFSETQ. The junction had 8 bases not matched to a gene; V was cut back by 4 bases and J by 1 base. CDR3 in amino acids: CASSPGTSGGAGSYNEQFF. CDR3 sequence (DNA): TGCGCCAGCAGCCCCGGGACTAGCGGGGGGGCCGGGTCCTACAATGAGCAGTTCTTC.

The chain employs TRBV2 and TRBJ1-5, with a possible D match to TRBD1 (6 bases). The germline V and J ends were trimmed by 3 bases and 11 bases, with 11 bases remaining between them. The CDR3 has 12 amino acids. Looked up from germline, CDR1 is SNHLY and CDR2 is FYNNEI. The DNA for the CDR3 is TGTGCCAGCAGTGACGGGGCAGGGGCCCAGCATTTT. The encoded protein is CASSDGAGAQHF.

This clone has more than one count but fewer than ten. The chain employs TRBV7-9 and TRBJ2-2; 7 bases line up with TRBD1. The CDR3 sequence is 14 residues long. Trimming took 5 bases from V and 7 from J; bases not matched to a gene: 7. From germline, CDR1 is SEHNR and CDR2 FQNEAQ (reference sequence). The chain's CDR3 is CASSPGTDVGELFF. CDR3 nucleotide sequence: TGTGCCAGCAGCCCCGGGACAGATGTCGGGGAGCTGTTTTTT.

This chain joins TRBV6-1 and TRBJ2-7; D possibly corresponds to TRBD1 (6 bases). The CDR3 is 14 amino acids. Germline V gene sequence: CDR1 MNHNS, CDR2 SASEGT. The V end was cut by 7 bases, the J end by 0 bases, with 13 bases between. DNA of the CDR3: TGTGCCAGCATGACCAGGGGAAGCTCCTACGAGCAGTACTTC. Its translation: CASMTRGSSYEQYF.

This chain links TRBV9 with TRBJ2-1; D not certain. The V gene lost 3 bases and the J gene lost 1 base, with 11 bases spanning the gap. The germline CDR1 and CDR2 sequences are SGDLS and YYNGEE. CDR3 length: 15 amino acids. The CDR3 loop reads CASSARQQSYNEQFF. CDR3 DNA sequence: TGTGCCAGCAGCGCCAGACAACAATCCTACAATGAGCAGTTCTTC.

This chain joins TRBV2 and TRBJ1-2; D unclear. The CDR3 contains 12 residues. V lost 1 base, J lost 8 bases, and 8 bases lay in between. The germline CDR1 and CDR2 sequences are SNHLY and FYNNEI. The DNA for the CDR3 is TGTGCCAGCAGTGAAGAAGGGCTCGGCTACACCTTC. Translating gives CASSEEGLGYTF.

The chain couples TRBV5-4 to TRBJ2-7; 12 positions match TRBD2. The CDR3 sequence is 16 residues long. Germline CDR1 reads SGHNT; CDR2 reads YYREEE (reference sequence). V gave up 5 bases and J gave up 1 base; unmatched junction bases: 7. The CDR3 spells CASSQTSGRGSYEQYF. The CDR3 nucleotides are TGTGCCAGCAGTCAGACTAGCGGGAGAGGGTCCTACGAGCAGTACTTC.

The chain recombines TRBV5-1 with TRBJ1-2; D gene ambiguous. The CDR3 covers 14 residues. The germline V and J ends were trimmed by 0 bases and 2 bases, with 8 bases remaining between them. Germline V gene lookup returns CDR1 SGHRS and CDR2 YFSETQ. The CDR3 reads CASSLESSNYGYTF. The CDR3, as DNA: TGCGCCAGCAGCTTGGAGTCCAGCAACTATGGCTACACCTTC.

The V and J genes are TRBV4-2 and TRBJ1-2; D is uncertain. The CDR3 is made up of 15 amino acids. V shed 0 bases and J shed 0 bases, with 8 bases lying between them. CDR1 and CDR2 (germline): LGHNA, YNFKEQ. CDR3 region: CASSQEAAPNYGYTF. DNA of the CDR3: TGTGCCAGCAGCCAAGAAGCGGCCCCTAACTATGGCTACACCTTC.

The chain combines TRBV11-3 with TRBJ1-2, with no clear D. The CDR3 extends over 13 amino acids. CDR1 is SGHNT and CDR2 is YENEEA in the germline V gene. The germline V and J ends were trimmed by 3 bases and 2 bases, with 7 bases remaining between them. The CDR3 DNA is TGTGCCAGCAGCTTTGAGGGAAACTATGGCTACACCTTC. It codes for CASSFEGNYGYTF.

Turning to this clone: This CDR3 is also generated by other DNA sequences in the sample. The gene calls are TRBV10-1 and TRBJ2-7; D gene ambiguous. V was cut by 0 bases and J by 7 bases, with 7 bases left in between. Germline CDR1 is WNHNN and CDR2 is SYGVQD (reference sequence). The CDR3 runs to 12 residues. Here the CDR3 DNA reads TGCGCCAGCAGTGAGTCGCTGTATGAGCAGTACTTC. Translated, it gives CASSESLYEQYF.

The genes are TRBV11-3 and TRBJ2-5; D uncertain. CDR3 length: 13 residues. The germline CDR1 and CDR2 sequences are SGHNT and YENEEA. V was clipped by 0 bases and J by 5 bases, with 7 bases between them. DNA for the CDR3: TGTGCCAGCAGCTTAGAGGGGTTGGAGACCCAGTACTTC. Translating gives CASSLEGLETQYF.

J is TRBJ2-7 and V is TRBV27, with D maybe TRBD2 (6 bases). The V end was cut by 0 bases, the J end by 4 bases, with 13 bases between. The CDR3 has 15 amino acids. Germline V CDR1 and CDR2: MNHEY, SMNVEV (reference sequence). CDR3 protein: CASSLSQRASYEQYF. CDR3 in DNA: TGTGCCAGCAGTTTATCGCAGCGGGCATCTTACGAGCAGTACTTC.

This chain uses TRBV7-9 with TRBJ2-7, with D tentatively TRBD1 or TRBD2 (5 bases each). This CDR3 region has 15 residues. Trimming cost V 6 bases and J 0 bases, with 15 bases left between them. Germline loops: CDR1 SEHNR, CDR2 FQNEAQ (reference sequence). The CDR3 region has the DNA TGTGCCAGCAGTCGCCCGGGACGGACCTCCTACGAGCAGTACTTC. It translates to CASSRPGRTSYEQYF. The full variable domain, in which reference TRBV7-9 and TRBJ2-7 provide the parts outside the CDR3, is DTGVSQNPRHKITKRGQNVTFRCDPISEHNRLYWYRQTLGQGPEFLTYFQNEAQLEKSRLLSDRFSAERPKGSFSTLEIQRTEQGDSAMYLCASSRPGRTSYEQYFGPGTRLTVT.